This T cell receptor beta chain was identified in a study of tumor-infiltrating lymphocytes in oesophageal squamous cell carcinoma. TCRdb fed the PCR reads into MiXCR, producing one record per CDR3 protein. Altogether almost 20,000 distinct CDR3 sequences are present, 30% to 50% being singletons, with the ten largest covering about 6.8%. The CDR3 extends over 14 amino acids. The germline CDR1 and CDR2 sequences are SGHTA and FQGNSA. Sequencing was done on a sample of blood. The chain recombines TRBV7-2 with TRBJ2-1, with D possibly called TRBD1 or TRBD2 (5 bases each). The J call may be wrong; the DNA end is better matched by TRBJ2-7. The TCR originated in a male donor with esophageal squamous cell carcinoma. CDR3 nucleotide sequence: TGTGCCAGCAGCCCAGGGACGGGCTCCTACGAGCAGTACTTC. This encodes CASSPGTGSYEQYF.